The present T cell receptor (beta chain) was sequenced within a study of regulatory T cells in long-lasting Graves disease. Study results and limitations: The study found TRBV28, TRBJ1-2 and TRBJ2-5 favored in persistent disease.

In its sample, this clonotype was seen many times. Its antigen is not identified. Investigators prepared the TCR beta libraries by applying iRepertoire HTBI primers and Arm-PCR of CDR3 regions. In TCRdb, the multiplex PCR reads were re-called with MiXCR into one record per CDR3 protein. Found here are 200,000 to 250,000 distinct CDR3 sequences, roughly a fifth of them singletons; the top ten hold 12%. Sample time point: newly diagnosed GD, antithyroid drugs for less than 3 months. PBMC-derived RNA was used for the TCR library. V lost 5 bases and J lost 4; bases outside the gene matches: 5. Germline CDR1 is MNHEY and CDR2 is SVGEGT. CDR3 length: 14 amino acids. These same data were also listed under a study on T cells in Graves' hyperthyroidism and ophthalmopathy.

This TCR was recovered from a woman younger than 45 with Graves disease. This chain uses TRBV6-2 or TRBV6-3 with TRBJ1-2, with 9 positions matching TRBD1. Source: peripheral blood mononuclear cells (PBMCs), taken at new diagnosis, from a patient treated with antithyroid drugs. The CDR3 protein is CASSRGQGFYGYTF. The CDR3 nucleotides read TGTGCCAGCAGTCGGGGACAGGGTTTCTATGGCTACACCTTC.